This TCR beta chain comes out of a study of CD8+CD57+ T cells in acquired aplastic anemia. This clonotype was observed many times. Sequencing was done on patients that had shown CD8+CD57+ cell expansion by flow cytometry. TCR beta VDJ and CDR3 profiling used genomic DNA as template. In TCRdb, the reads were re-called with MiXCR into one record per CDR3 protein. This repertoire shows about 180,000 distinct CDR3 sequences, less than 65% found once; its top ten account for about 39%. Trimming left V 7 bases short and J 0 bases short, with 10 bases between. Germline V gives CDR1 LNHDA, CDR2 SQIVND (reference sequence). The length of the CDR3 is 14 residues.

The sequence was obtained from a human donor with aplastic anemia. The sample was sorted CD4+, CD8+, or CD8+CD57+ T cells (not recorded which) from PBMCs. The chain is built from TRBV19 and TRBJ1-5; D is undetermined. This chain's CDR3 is CASKIRASNQPQHF. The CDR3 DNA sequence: TGTGCCAGTAAAATACGGGCTAGCAATCAGCCCCAGCATTTT.